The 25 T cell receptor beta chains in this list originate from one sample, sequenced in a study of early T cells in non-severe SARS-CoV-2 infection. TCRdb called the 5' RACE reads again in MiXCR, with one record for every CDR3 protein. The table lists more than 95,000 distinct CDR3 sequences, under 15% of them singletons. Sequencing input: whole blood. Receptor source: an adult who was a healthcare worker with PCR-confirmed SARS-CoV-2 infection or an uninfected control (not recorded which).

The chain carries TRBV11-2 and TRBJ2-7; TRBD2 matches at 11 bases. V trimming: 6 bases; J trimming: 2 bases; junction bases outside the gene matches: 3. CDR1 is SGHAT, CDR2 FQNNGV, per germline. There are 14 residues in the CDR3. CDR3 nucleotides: TGTGCCAGCAGGCTAGCGGGGGGTACCTACGAGCAGTACTTC. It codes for CASRLAGGTYEQYF.

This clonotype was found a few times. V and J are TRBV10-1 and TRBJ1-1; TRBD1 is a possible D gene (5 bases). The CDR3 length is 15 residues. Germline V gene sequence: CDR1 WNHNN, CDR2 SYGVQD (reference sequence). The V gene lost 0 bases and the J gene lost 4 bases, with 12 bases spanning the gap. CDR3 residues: CASSESAGSGTEAFF. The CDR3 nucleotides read TGCGCCAGCAGTGAGTCGGCAGGGTCGGGCACTGAAGCTTTCTTT.

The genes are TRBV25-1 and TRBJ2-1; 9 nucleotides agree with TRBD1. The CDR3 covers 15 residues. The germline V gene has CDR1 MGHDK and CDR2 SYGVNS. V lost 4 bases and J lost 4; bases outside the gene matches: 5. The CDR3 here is CASSVSGTGYNEQFF. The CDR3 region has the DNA TGTGCCAGCAGTGTCTCCGGGACAGGGTACAATGAGCAGTTCTTC.

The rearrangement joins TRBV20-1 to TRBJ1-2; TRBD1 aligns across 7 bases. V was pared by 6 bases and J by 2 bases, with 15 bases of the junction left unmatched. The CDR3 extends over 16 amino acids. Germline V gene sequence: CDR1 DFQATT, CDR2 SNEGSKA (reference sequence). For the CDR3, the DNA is TGCAGTGCCCCTTATCCGTGGGGGGGACAGAACTATGGCTACACCTTC. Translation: CSAPYPWGGQNYGYTF.

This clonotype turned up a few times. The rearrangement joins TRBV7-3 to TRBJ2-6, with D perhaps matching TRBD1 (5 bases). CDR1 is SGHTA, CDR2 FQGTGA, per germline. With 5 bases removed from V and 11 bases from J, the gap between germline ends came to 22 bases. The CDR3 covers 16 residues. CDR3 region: CASSPYTPQGDDVLTF. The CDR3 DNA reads TGTGCCAGCAGCCCCTATACCCCCCAGGGTGATGACGTCCTGACTTTC. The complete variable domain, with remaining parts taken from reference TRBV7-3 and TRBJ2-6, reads GAGVSQTPSNKVTEKGKYVELRCDPISGHTALYWYRQSLGQGPEFLIYFQGTGAADDSGLPNDRFFAVRPEGSVSTLKIQRTERGDSAVYLCASSPYTPQGDDVLTFGAGSRLTVL.

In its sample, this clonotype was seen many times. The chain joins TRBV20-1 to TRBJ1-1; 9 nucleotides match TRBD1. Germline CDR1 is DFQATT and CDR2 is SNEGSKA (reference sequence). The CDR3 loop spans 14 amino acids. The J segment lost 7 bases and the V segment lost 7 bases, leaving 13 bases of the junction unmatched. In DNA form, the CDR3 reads TGCAGTGTTCCCCTAAGGGAGACAGGGGGTGAAGCTTTCTTT. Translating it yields CSVPLRETGGEAFF.

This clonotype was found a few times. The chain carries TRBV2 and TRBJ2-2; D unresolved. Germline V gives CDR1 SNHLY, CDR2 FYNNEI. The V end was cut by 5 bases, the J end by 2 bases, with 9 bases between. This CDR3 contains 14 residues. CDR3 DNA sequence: TGTGCCAGCAGTCAAGGGCGCAACACCGGGGAGCTGTTTTTT. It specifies CASSQGRNTGELFF.

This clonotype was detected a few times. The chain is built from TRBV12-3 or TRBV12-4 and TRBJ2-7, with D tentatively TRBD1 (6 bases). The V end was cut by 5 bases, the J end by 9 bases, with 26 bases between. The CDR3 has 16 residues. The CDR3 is CASSATLGVQGVGQYF. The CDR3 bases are TGTGCCAGCAGTGCCACCCTGGGGGTACAGGGTGTGGGGCAGTACTTC.

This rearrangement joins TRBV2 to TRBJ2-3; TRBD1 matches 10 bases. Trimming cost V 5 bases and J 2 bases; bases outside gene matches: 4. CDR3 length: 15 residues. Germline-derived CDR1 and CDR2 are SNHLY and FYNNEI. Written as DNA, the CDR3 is TGTGCCAGCAGTTCCGGGACAGGGGCCACAGATACGCAGTATTTT. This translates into CASSSGTGATDTQYF.

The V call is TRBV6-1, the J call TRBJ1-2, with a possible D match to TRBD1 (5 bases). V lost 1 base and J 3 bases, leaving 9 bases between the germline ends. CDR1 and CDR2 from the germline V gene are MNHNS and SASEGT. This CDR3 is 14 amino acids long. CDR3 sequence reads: CASSEVAGDYGYTF. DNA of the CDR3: TGTGCCAGCAGTGAAGTAGCGGGGGACTATGGCTACACCTTC.

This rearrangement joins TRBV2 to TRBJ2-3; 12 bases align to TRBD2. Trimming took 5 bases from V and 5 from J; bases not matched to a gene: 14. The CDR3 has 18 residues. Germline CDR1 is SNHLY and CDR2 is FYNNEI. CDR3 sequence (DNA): TGTGCCAGCAGTCGACACCCCGGACTAGCGGGGTCGGAAGATACGCAGTATTTT. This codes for CASSRHPGLAGSEDTQYF. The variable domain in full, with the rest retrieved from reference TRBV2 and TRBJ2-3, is EPEVTQTPSHQVTQMGQEVILRCVPISNHLYFYWYRQILGQKVEFLVSFYNNEISEKSEIFDDQFSVERPDGSNFTLKIRSTKLEDSAMYFCASSRHPGLAGSEDTQYFGPGTRLTVL.

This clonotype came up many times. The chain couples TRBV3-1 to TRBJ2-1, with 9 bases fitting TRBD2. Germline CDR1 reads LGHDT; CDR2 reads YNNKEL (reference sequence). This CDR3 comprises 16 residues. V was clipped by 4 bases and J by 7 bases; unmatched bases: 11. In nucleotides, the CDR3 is TGTGCCAGCAGCCCCTTAGGCGGGGGGGCCGAGAATGAGCAGTTCTTC. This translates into CASSPLGGGAENEQFF.

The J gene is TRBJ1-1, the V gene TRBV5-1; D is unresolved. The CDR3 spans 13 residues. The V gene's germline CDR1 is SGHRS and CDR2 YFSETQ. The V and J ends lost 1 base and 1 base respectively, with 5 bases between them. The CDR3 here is CASSLPGNTEAFF. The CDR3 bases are TGCGCCAGCAGCTTGCCGGGGAACACTGAAGCTTTCTTT.

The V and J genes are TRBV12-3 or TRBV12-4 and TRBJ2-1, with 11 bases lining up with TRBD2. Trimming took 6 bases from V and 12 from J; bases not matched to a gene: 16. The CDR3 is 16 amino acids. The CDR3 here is CASSPGTSGLVYGQFF. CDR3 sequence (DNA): TGTGCCAGCAGCCCCGGGACTAGCGGTTTAGTGTATGGGCAGTTCTTC.

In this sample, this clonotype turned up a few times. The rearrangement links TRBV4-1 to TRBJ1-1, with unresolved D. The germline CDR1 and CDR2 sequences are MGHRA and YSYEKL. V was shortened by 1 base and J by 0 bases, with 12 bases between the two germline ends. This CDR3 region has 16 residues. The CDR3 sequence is CASSQVNLGMNTEAFF. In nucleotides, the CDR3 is TGCGCCAGCAGCCAAGTTAACTTAGGGATGAACACTGAAGCTTTCTTT.

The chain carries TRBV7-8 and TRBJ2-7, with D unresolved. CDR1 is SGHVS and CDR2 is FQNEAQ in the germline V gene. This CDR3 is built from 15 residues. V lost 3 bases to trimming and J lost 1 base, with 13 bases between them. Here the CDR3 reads CASSLGWTGSYEQYF. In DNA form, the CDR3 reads TGTGCCAGCAGCTTGGGCTGGACCGGATCCTACGAGCAGTACTTC.

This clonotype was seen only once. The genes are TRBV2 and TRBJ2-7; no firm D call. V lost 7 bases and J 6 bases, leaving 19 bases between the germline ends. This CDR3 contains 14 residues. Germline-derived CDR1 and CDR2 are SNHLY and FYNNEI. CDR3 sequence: CASKDAGPFAEQYF. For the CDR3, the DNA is TGTGCCAGCAAGGATGCCGGGCCATTCGCCGAGCAGTACTTC.

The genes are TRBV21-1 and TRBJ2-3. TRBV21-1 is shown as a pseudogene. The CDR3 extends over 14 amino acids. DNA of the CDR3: TGTGCCAGCAGCCCTCAATGGACCACAGATACGCAGTATTTT. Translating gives CASSPQWTTDTQYF.

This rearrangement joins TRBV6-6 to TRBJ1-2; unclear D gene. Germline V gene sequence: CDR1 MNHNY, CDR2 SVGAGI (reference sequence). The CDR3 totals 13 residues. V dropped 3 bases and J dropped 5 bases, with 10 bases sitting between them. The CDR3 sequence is CASSYDGLYGYTF. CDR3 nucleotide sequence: TGTGCCAGCAGTTATGACGGCTTATATGGCTACACCTTC.

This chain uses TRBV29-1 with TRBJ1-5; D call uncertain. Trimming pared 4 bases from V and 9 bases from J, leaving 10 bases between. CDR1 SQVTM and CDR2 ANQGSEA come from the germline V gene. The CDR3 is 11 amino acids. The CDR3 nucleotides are TGCAGCGTTGGTTACGCTGGGCCCCAGCATTTT. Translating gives CSVGYAGPQHF.

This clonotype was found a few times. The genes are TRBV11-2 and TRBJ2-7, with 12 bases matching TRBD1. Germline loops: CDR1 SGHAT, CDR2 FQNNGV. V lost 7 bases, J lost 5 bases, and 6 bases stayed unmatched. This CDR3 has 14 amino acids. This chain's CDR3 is CASTSGTGGNEQYF. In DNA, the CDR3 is TGTGCCAGCACCAGTGGGACAGGGGGCAACGAGCAGTACTTC.

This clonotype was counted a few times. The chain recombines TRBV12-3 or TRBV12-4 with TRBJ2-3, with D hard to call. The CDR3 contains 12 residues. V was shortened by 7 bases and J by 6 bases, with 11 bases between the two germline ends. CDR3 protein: CASTPRMDTQYF. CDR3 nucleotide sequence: TGTGCCAGCACACCCCGCATGGATACGCAGTATTTT.

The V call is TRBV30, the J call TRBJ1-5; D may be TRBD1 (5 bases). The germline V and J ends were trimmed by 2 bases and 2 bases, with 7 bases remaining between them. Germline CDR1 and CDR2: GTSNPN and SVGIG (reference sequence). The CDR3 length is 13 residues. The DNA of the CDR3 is TGTGCCTGGAGTTTGGGGGGCAATCAGCCCCAGCATTTT. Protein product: CAWSLGGNQPQHF.

Here the CDR3 reads CSARVAGGPWGNEQFF. DNA of the CDR3: TGCAGTGCTAGAGTAGCGGGGGGCCCTTGGGGCAATGAGCAGTTCTTC. The chain links TRBV20-1 to TRBJ2-1, with TRBD2 identical over 10 bases. The CDR3 runs to 16 residues. The V gene's germline CDR1 is DFQATT and CDR2 SNEGSKA (reference sequence). V lost 1 base and J lost 6; bases outside the gene matches: 9.

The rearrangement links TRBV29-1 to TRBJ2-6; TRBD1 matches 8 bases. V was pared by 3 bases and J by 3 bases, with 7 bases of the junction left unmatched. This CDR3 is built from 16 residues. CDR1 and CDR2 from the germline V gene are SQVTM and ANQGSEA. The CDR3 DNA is TGCAGCGTTGAGGATCCAGGGGGCGGTGGGGCCAACGTCCTGACTTTC. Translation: CSVEDPGGGGANVLTF.